This TCR beta chain was retrieved from a study of esophageal squamous cell carcinoma under preoperative chemotherapy. TCRdb called the PCR reads again in MiXCR, with one record for every CDR3 protein. The sample holds 5,000 to 7,500 distinct CDR3 sequences; approximately 33% are singletons and the top ten take 13% to 15%. Overall study findings and caveats: Peripheral T cells migrating into the tumor appeared to partly supply post-treatment tumor-infiltrating lymphocytes. After paclitaxel-nedaplatin, abundant clones were more likely to contract than amplify. Tumor-infiltrating lymphocytes showed no significant post-chemotherapy TCR diversity increase, unlike peripheral T cells.

The CDR3 extends over 18 amino acids. Germline V gene sequence: CDR1 MNHNS, CDR2 SASEGT. This sample's time point: before preoperative PTX-NDP chemotherapy. Preoperative chemotherapy with paclitaxel-nedaplatin was given to patients before surgery. A word on this clonotype: The antigen is not known. At one boundary the junction diverges from the germline segment, which might be a read error.

Sampling was done from a patient given preoperative chemotherapy. The rearrangement links TRBV6-1 to TRBJ2-6; 10 bases match TRBD2. The source is a human donor with esophageal squamous cell carcinoma. The donor label of this sample is uncertain. CDR3 loop: CASCWTSGVPSGGNVLTF. The DNA for the CDR3 is TGTGCCAGCTGCTGGACTAGCGGAGTCCCCTCTGGGGGCAACGTCCTGACGTTC.